The 6 T cell receptor beta chains below come from one sample, sequenced in a study of CD8 T cells in ankylosing spondylitis. Whole-study findings and limits: Ankylosing spondylitis blood appeared to be characterized by a TCR beta motif of 8 or 9 highly homologous variants.

Their antigens remain unidentified. TCRdb re-called the 5' RACE reads through MiXCR, storing one row per CDR3 protein. The sample lists a few hundred thousand distinct CDR3 sequences; 20% to 25% were seen once. The sample comprised blood, either unsorted or a sorted T cell fraction (not recorded which). These receptors were obtained from a male donor with ankylosing spondylitis.

At least ten counts were recorded for this clonotype. The gene calls are TRBV29-1 and TRBJ2-7; a possible D gene is TRBD2 (5 bases). V shed 1 base and J shed 3 bases, with 7 bases lying between them. This CDR3 region has 12 residues. Per the germline V gene, CDR1 is SQVTM and CDR2 is ANQGSEA. The CDR3 is CSVEGGVYEQYF. The CDR3 coding sequence is TGCAGCGTTGAAGGGGGAGTCTACGAGCAGTACTTC.

This clonotype was seen more than once but under ten times. This chain connects TRBV12-3 or TRBV12-4 to TRBJ2-1; 7 nucleotides align to TRBD2. CDR3 size: 13 residues. V shed 8 bases, J shed 7 bases, and the junction held 8 bases outside the gene matches. The CDR3 here is CASSAGVRNEQFF. The CDR3 bases are TGTGCCAGCTCGGCGGGAGTTCGAAATGAGCAGTTCTTC.

There are many counts of this clonotype. The gene calls are TRBV20-1 and TRBJ2-7; D call uncertain. Looked up from germline, CDR1 is DFQATT and CDR2 is SNEGSKA (reference sequence). Trimming shortened V by 3 bases and J by 4 bases, and 7 bases separated the two germline ends. This CDR3 is built from 11 residues. DNA for the CDR3: TGCAGTGCTAGGACAACGTACGAGCAGTACTTC. It codes for CSARTTYEQYF.

The chain uses TRBV3-1 and TRBJ1-5, with unresolved D. Per the germline V gene, CDR1 is LGHDT and CDR2 is YNNKEL (reference sequence). The CDR3 sequence is 15 residues long. V lost 0 bases and J lost 4, with 10 bases in between. The CDR3 is CASSQDSVLNQPQHF. The CDR3 bases are TGTGCCAGCAGCCAAGATTCGGTCCTTAATCAGCCCCAGCATTTT.

This clonotype showed up just a few times. The chain has TRBV3-1 and TRBJ1-6; D unclear. Germline CDR1 is LGHDT and CDR2 is YNNKEL (reference sequence). Deletions cut 1 base from V and 9 bases from J, with 13 bases between. This CDR3 spans 15 amino acids. CDR3 region: CASSQGFEGASPLHF. CDR3 bases: TGTGCCAGCAGCCAAGGATTCGAGGGAGCTTCACCCCTCCACTTT. The full variable domain, completed using reference TRBV3-1 and TRBJ1-6, is DTAVSQTPKYLVTQMGNDKSIKCEQNLGHDTMYWYKQDSKKFLKIMFSYNNKELIINETVPNRFSPKSPDKAHLNLHINSLELGDSAVYFCASSQGFEGASPLHFGNGTRLTVT.

The J gene is TRBJ2-3, the V gene TRBV9, with unresolved D. The germline V and J ends were trimmed by 0 bases and 4 bases, with 12 bases remaining between them. The CDR3 consists of 15 residues. Germline CDR1 and CDR2: SGDLS and YYNGEE. The CDR3 DNA sequence: TGTGCCAGCAGCGTAGGGGCAGGCTTGGCAGATACGCAGTATTTT. Translated, it gives CASSVGAGLADTQYF. The full variable domain, completed using reference TRBV9 and TRBJ2-3, is DSGVTQTPKHLITATGQRVTLRCSPRSGDLSVYWYQQSLDQGLQFLIQYYNGEERAKGNILERFSAQQFPDLHSELNLSSLELGDSALYFCASSVGAGLADTQYFGPGTRLTVL.